This TCR beta chain originates from a study of T cells after yellow fever vaccination. About the research overall: Low-cell-number fractions were prepared with SMART-Seq v4 Ultra Low Input. Study conclusions and caveats: A minor fraction of clonotypes spanned both CD4 and CD8 compartments. Post-booster samples contained most primary-vaccination clones (about 96% CD4, 70% to 90% CD8).

UMIs were added to TCR cDNA along with a universal primer site when it was made by 5'RACE template switching. TCRdb reprocessed the 5' RACE reads with MiXCR, giving one entry per CDR3 protein. The table has 620,000 or so distinct CDR3 sequences, less than 20% seen once; the top ten hold 17%. Remarks on this clonotype: Its antigen is not identified.

Per germline, CDR1 DFQATT and CDR2 SNEGSKA (reference sequence). V dropped 5 bases and J dropped 7 bases, with 17 bases sitting between them. The length of the CDR3 is 13 residues. This receptor was identified in a man aged 18 to 30 who received the YFV17D yellow fever vaccine. The V and J genes are TRBV20-1 and TRBJ1-2; TRBD1 might be the D (6 bases). The sample was PBMCs, taken 5 to 6 days after the first yellow fever vaccination. CDR3 loop: CSAGGGRFGGYTF. The CDR3 region has the DNA TGCAGTGCTGGTGGGGGGCGTTTTGGTGGCTACACCTTC.